The next 18 T cell receptor beta chains were all read from a single sample in a study of OX40 agonist ivuxolimab in advanced cancers. Produced via immunoSEQ multiplex PCR; TCRdb's table is partial and in-frame only. The sample includes roughly 77,000 clones, under 90% of them seen just once. This material consisted of CD4+ or CD8+ T cells sorted from blood, taken in a trial of the OX40 agonist ivuxolimab. The receptors come from an adult with an advanced solid tumor such as melanoma, head and neck, liver or kidney cancer.

The chain has TRBV4-3 and TRBJ1-1; 11 nucleotides agree with TRBD1. V was pared by 3 bases and J by 5 bases, with 8 bases of the junction left unmatched. Per germline, CDR1 LGHNA and CDR2 YSLEER. CDR3 length: 16 residues. The chain's CDR3 is CASSHRTGGLSTEAFF. CDR3 sequence (DNA): TGCGCCAGCAGCCACAGGACAGGGGGCCTAAGTACTGAAGCTTTCTTT.

The CDR3 loop is CAWVQGADYGYTF. Written as DNA, the CDR3 is TGTGCCTGGGTCCAGGGGGCGGACTATGGCTACACCTTC. V is TRBV30 and J is TRBJ1-2; 8 bases match TRBD1. Trimming cost V 5 bases and J 3 bases; bases outside gene matches: 5. The germline V gene has CDR1 GTSNPN and CDR2 SVGIG (reference sequence). This CDR3 has 13 residues. The full variable domain, completed using reference TRBV30 and TRBJ1-2, is SQTIHQWPATLVQPVGSPLSLECTVEGTSNPNLYWYRQAAGRGLQLLFYSVGIGQISSEVPQNLSASRPQDRQFILSSKKLLLSDSGFYLCAWVQGADYGYTFGSGTRLTVV.

The table lists this clone with a count of one. CDR3 loop: CASSLDRGKNNEQFF. Here the CDR3 DNA reads TGCGCCAGCAGCCTGGACAGGGGGAAGAATAATGAGCAGTTCTTC. This chain links TRBV5-1 with TRBJ2-1, with 10 bases lining up with TRBD1. CDR1 is SGHRS, CDR2 YFSETQ, per germline. V dropped 4 bases and J dropped 7; count of bases not matched to a gene: 8. The CDR3 length is 15 residues.

The chain is built from TRBV6-5 and TRBJ1-1; no definite D call. The V and J ends lost 6 bases and 6 bases respectively, with 14 bases between them. The CDR3 is 13 amino acids. From germline, CDR1 is MNHEY and CDR2 SVGAGI. CDR3: CASSPVALPEAFF. DNA of the CDR3: TGTGCCAGCAGCCCCGTGGCCCTTCCTGAAGCTTTCTTT.

This clone appeared a single time. J is TRBJ2-7 and V is TRBV29-1; 7 bases are shared with TRBD1. CDR1 is SQVTM, CDR2 ANQGSEA, per germline. The CDR3 has 15 amino acids. V dropped 0 bases and J dropped 0; count of bases not matched to a gene: 5. CDR3 nucleotide sequence: TGCAGCGTTGAAGATAGAGGGACAGCCTCCTACGAGCAGTACTTC. Translation: CSVEDRGTASYEQYF.

The chain joins TRBV18 to TRBJ1-4; D remains unclear. This CDR3 has 14 residues. V lost 3 bases and J 7 bases, leaving 12 bases between the germline ends. Germline V gene data show CDR1 as KGHSH and CDR2 as LQKENI. CDR3 sequence (DNA): TGTGCCAGCTCACCCATCAGGACCGCTGAAAAACTGTTTTTT. Amino acid sequence: CASSPIRTAEKLFF.

The chain recombines TRBV4-3 with TRBJ1-4; D gene ambiguous. The CDR3 has 17 amino acids. Trimming took 0 bases from V and 0 from J, leaving 11 bases between them. The V gene's germline CDR1 is LGHNA and CDR2 YSLEER. DNA for the CDR3: TGCGCCAGCAGCCAAGATTTTGGCACAACAACTAATGAAAAACTGTTTTTT. This translates into CASSQDFGTTTNEKLFF.

This chain joins TRBV4-1 and TRBJ2-2; D tentatively fits TRBD1 or TRBD2 (6 bases each). V lost 6 bases to trimming and J lost 3 bases, with 26 bases between them. Germline V gene lookup returns CDR1 MGHRA and CDR2 YSYEKL. CDR3 length: 19 residues. The CDR3 DNA sequence: TGCGCCAGCAGGGATTACAGGGAGGTTCCCACTATCTACACCGGGGAGCTGTTTTTT. This gives the protein CASRDYREVPTIYTGELFF.

The rearrangement joins TRBV6-1 to TRBJ1-4; possibly TRBD1 for D (5 bases). Germline V lookup: CDR1 MNHNS, CDR2 SASEGT. There are 14 residues in the CDR3. V lost 1 base and J 14 bases, leaving 17 bases between the germline ends. The CDR3, as DNA: TGTGCCAGCAGTGAAGTCGTCCTACTCAGGGCCCTGTTTTTT. Translating it yields CASSEVVLLRALFF.

As for this clone: The same CDR3 also results from other DNA sequences found in this sample. V usage is TRBV25-1 and J usage is TRBJ2-3, with D unclear. This CDR3 has 14 amino acids. The germline V and J ends were trimmed by 6 bases and 0 bases, with 10 bases remaining between them. Per the germline V gene, CDR1 is MGHDK and CDR2 is SYGVNS. CDR3 sequence: CASRGSLSTDTQYF. Here the CDR3 DNA reads TGTGCCAGCAGGGGCAGTCTTAGCACAGATACGCAGTATTTT.

This chain connects TRBV28 to TRBJ2-1, with 11 positions matching TRBD2. Trimming took 5 bases from V and 10 from J; bases not matched to a gene: 10. The CDR3 spans 15 residues. Germline CDR1 is MDHEN and CDR2 is SYDVKM. The CDR3 DNA reads TGTGCCAGCAGTCTCCGACTAGCGGGGTCCGGGGAGCAGTTCTTC. The encoded protein is CASSLRLAGSGEQFF.

The chain recombines TRBV18 with TRBJ2-5; TRBD2 agrees at 7 bases. Germline V gene lookup returns CDR1 KGHSH and CDR2 LQKENI. The ends lost 3 bases at V and 3 bases at J; junction bases unmatched: 1. This CDR3 contains 13 residues. The CDR3: CASSPGTKETQYF. CDR3 coding DNA: TGTGCCAGCTCACCCGGGACTAAAGAGACCCAGTACTTC.

CDR3: CASREPGGVNTEAFF. The CDR3 region has the DNA TGTGCCAGCAGGGAACCGGGAGGGGTGAACACTGAAGCTTTCTTT. V usage is TRBV6-1 and J usage is TRBJ1-1, with D possibly being TRBD1 (5 bases). V was pared by 6 bases and J by 0 bases, with 14 bases between. Germline CDR1 is MNHNS and CDR2 is SASEGT. This CDR3 is 15 amino acids long.

This clone was detected a few times. The sample holds other DNA sequences that translate to the same CDR3. The rearrangement uses TRBV5-6 and TRBJ2-7, with D perhaps TRBD2 (6 bases). The CDR3 covers 13 residues. CDR1 SGHDT and CDR2 YYEEEE come from the germline V gene. Trimming left V 0 bases short and J 5 bases short, with 9 bases between. CDR3 in amino acids: CASSLGGVHEQYF. CDR3 DNA: TGTGCCAGCAGCTTGGGGGGGGTCCACGAGCAGTACTTC.

The rearrangement joins TRBV5-5 to TRBJ2-7; D ambiguous. V lost 2 bases to trimming and J lost 1 base, with 7 bases between them. Per the germline V gene, CDR1 is SGHKS and CDR2 is YYEKEE (reference sequence). The CDR3 is 13 residues long. The CDR3, as DNA: TGTGCCAGCAGCTTTATAATTTCCTACGAGCAGTACTTC. It translates to CASSFIISYEQYF.

The J gene is TRBJ2-7, the V gene TRBV5-1, with D perhaps TRBD2 (5 bases). V lost 3 bases and J lost 0, with 7 bases in between. The CDR3 spans 13 residues. The germline V gene encodes CDR1 SGHRS and CDR2 YFSETQ. CDR3 in amino acids: CASSSGNSYEQYF. The CDR3 bases are TGCGCCAGCAGCTCGGGAAACTCCTACGAGCAGTACTTC.

This chain joins TRBV5-1 and TRBJ2-3; tentatively, D is TRBD1 (5 bases). Trimming took off 0 bases at V and 0 bases at J, with 11 bases between the two ends. This CDR3 comprises 16 residues. Per germline, CDR1 SGHRS and CDR2 YFSETQ. Written as DNA, the CDR3 is TGCGCCAGCAGCTTGGGGGCGGCAGGGAGCACAGATACGCAGTATTTT. It encodes CASSLGAAGSTDTQYF.

This clone has just a few counts. The CDR3 coding sequence is TGTGCCAGCTCAGCACAGGGGACCAACTCTAACTATGGCTACACCTTC. This codes for CASSAQGTNSNYGYTF. The chain carries TRBV18 and TRBJ1-2, with 7 bases matching TRBD1. The V gene end was trimmed by 5 bases and the J gene end by 0 bases; junction bases not matched to a gene: 9. This CDR3 is 16 amino acids long. Germline CDR1 reads KGHSH; CDR2 reads LQKENI. Based on the CDR3 plus reference TRBV18 and TRBJ1-2, the full variable domain is NAGVMQNPRHLVRRRGQEARLRCSPMKGHSHVYWYRQLPEEGLKFMVYLQKENIIDESGMPKERFSAEFPKEGPSILRIQQVVRGDSAAYFCASSAQGTNSNYGYTFGSGTRLTVV.